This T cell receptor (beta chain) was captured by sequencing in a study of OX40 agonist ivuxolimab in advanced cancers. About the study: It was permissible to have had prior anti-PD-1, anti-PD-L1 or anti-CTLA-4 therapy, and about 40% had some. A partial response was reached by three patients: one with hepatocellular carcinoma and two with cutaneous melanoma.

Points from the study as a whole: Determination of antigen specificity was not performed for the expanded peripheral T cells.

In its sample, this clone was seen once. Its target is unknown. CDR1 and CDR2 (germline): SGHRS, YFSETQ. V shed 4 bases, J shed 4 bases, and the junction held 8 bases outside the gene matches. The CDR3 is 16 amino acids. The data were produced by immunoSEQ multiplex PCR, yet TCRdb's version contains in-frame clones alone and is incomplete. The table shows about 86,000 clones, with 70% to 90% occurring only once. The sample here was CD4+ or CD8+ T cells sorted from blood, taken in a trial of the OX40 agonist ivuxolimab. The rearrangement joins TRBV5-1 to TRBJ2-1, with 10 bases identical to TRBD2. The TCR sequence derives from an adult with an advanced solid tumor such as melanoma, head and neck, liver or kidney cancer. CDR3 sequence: CASSTASGSNYNEQFF. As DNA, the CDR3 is TGCGCCAGCAGCACAGCTAGCGGGAGTAATTACAATGAGCAGTTCTTC.